These 30 T cell receptor beta chains share one sample of origin, sequenced in a study of T cells after yellow fever vaccination. Via MiXCR, TCRdb re-called the 5' RACE reads, giving one row per CDR3 protein. The repertoire holds a few hundred thousand distinct CDR3 sequences, almost 4% seen once, with less than 25% in the top ten. Sequenced here: PBMCs, sampled 5 days after the yellow fever booster vaccination. Every receptor here comes from a man aged 18 to 30 who received the YFV17D yellow fever vaccine.

This clonotype was detected a few times. The chain uses TRBV18 and TRBJ2-7; TRBD2 agrees at 7 bases. The CDR3 has 14 residues. The J segment lost 3 bases and the V segment lost 3 bases, leaving 5 bases of the junction unmatched. Germline lookup yields CDR1 KGHSH and CDR2 LQKENI. The CDR3 DNA reads TGTGCCAGCTCACCGCGGACGGGGGGCTACGAGCAGTACTTC. Protein sequence: CASSPRTGGYEQYF.

The chain employs TRBV11-2 and TRBJ2-6, with a possible D match to TRBD1 (6 bases). The germline V gene has CDR1 SGHAT and CDR2 FQNNGV. The CDR3 extends over 17 amino acids. Deletions cut 5 bases from V and 0 bases from J, with 14 bases between. CDR3 amino acids: CASSVNRASSGANVLTF. In nucleotides, the CDR3 is TGTGCCAGCAGCGTTAACAGGGCAAGCTCTGGGGCCAACGTCCTGACTTTC.

In this sample, this clonotype turned up a few times. This chain connects TRBV27 to TRBJ1-1; D might be TRBD1 (6 bases). In germline, CDR1 is MNHEY, CDR2 SMNVEV (reference sequence). The CDR3 sequence is 13 residues long. Trimming took off 7 bases at V and 0 bases at J, with 9 bases between the two ends. CDR3 region: CASMQGMNTEAFF. The CDR3 DNA sequence: TGTGCCAGCATGCAGGGGATGAACACTGAAGCTTTCTTT.

This clonotype was observed at least ten times. The chain is built from TRBV6-1 and TRBJ1-5; TRBD1 might be the D (6 bases). Germline loops: CDR1 MNHNS, CDR2 SASEGT. The ends were cut back, 2 bases at V and 4 bases at J, with 15 bases in the middle. The CDR3 contains 16 residues. The CDR3 nucleotides read TGTGCCAGCAGTGAAAAATCGGGACACCTTAATCAGCCCCAGCATTTT. As protein: CASSEKSGHLNQPQHF.

This clonotype appeared many times. This sequence joins TRBV6-5 and TRBJ2-1, with 9 bases fitting TRBD2. The CDR3 has 15 residues. In germline, CDR1 is MNHEY, CDR2 SVGAGI. The V and J ends lost 4 bases and 10 bases, in that order; junction bases with no gene match: 11. The DNA of the CDR3 is TGTGCCAGCAGTTCGCCAGCGGGGGGCCGGTGGGAGCAGTTCTTC. As protein: CASSSPAGGRWEQFF.

This chain links TRBV12-3 or TRBV12-4 with TRBJ1-2, with D perhaps matching TRBD1 (5 bases). Trimming stripped 6 bases from V and 2 bases from J, with 13 bases between. This CDR3 spans 14 amino acids. CDR3 in amino acids: CASSPGPTNYGYTF. CDR3 bases: TGTGCCAGCAGCCCGGGACCGACAAACTATGGCTACACCTTC.

This clonotype appeared a few times. V gene TRBV12-3 or TRBV12-4 combines with J gene TRBJ1-1; no clear D gene. The CDR3 covers 14 residues. Trimming shortened V by 5 bases and J by 2 bases, and 12 bases separated the two germline ends. CDR3 nucleotide sequence: TGTGCCAGCAGTCCCGGACGGATTAACACTGAAGCTTTCTTT. Protein product: CASSPGRINTEAFF.

This chain uses TRBV5-1 with TRBJ2-3; D ambiguous. The V end was cut by 2 bases, the J end by 6 bases, with 13 bases between. This CDR3 contains 14 residues. Looked up from germline, CDR1 is SGHRS and CDR2 is YFSETQ. For the CDR3, the DNA is TGCGCCAGCAGCTTTGGCCTAGTAGGGGATACGCAGTATTTT. Amino acids: CASSFGLVGDTQYF.

The rearrangement joins TRBV12-3 or TRBV12-4 to TRBJ2-5; the match to TRBD1 covers 12 bases. CDR3 length: 17 amino acids. After removal of 4 bases from V and 4 bases from J, the junction contained 10 bases not matched to a gene. The CDR3 here is CASSSKSGTGGRETQYF. In DNA, the CDR3 is TGTGCCAGCAGTTCAAAATCCGGGACAGGGGGCAGAGAGACCCAGTACTTC.

In this sample, this clonotype turned up many times. The chain employs TRBV12-3 or TRBV12-4 and TRBJ2-3, with 9 positions matching TRBD2. The CDR3 length is 15 residues. The trim removed 3 bases at V and 6 bases at J, leaving 7 bases unmatched. The CDR3 nucleotides are TGTGCCAGCAGTTTGGGCGGGGGGGTTTCGGATACGCAGTATTTT. As protein: CASSLGGGVSDTQYF.

This clonotype was detected only a few times. The chain recombines TRBV20-1 with TRBJ1-2, with TRBD1 matching over 8 bases. The J segment lost 5 bases and the V segment lost 6 bases, leaving 8 bases of the junction unmatched. The CDR3 length is 13 residues. The germline gives CDR1 DFQATT, CDR2 SNEGSKA (reference sequence). This CDR3 reads CSAPGTGFYGYTF. The CDR3 DNA follows: TGCAGTGCGCCCGGGACAGGCTTTTATGGCTACACCTTC.

By frequency in the sample, this clonotype is medium-sized. This sequence joins TRBV6-5 and TRBJ1-1; D ambiguous. Trimming removed 1 base from V and 4 bases from J, with 13 bases in between. The CDR3 is 15 residues long. From germline, CDR1 is MNHEY and CDR2 SVGAGI. This CDR3 reads CASSYYPGRGTEAFF. In nucleotides, the CDR3 is TGTGCCAGCAGTTACTACCCCGGTCGGGGCACTGAAGCTTTCTTT.

This clonotype was observed at least ten times. This chain links TRBV10-3 with TRBJ2-2; D could derive from TRBD1 or TRBD2 (5 bases each). The V end lost 11 bases, the J end lost 0 bases, and 13 bases lay between the germline ends. CDR1 is ENHRY, CDR2 SYGVKD, per germline. This CDR3 contains 14 residues. The DNA for the CDR3 is TGTGCCGTAAACCGGGACGCGAACACCGGGGAGCTGTTTTTT. It is translated as CAVNRDANTGELFF.

This clonotype was seen more than once but under ten times. This chain connects TRBV19 to TRBJ2-7; 9 positions agree with TRBD1. Germline loops: CDR1 LNHDA, CDR2 SQIVND (reference sequence). The CDR3 has 14 amino acids. V gave up 4 bases and J gave up 8 bases; unmatched junction bases: 9. The CDR3 bases are TGTGCCAGTAGTACATCAGGACAGGGGTCGAAGCAGTACTTC. Protein product: CASSTSGQGSKQYF.

The chain links TRBV18 to TRBJ1-1, with D unclear. V dropped 3 bases and J dropped 4 bases, with 15 bases sitting between them. Germline CDR1 and CDR2: KGHSH and LQKENI. The length of the CDR3 is 15 residues. The CDR3 nucleotides are TGTGCCAGCTCACCTACTAGAGCCGAGAGCACTGAAGCTTTCTTT. The encoded protein is CASSPTRAESTEAFF.

This clonotype was counted once. A much larger clone is a single base away; this may be a read error. DNA of the CDR3: TGTGCCAGCTCACCCGCGCCCGGATATCCCGAGGGTGCTGGAAACACCATATATTTT. Protein: CASSPAPGYPEGAGNTIYF. The chain recombines TRBV18 with TRBJ1-3, with unresolved D. The CDR3 covers 19 residues. Trimming removed 3 bases from V and 2 bases from J, with 23 bases in between. CDR1 and CDR2 from the germline V gene are KGHSH and LQKENI.

J is TRBJ2-5 and V is TRBV19, with 7 bases aligning to TRBD1. This CDR3 contains 15 residues. Germline V lookup: CDR1 LNHDA, CDR2 SQIVND (reference sequence). V was pared by 10 bases and J by 4 bases, with 15 bases of the junction left unmatched. The DNA of the CDR3 is TGTGCCACCCAGCTCGGCGCGGCAGGGGGAGAGACCCAGTACTTC. Protein: CATQLGAAGGETQYF. The complete variable domain, with remaining parts taken from reference TRBV19 and TRBJ2-5, reads DGGITQSPKYLFRKEGQNVTLSCEQNLNHDAMYWYRQDPGQGLRLIYYSQIVNDFQKGDIAEGYSVSREKKESFPLTVTSAQKNPTAFYLCATQLGAAGGETQYFGPGTRLLVL.

This clonotype came up a few times. The V gene is TRBV3-1, the J gene TRBJ2-3; 7 nucleotides line up with TRBD2. The length of the CDR3 is 16 residues. CDR1 and CDR2 (germline): LGHDT, YNNKEL (reference sequence). The V and J ends lost 4 bases and 2 bases, in that order; junction bases with no gene match: 9. CDR3 sequence reads: CASSPRDGGNTDTQYF. The CDR3 coding sequence is TGTGCCAGCAGCCCCAGGGACGGGGGGAACACAGATACGCAGTATTTT.

This clonotype was detected many times. This chain uses TRBV9 with TRBJ1-6; 9 positions agree with TRBD1. J was trimmed by 14 bases and V by 4 bases; bases with no gene match: 13. Germline-derived CDR1 and CDR2 are SGDLS and YYNGEE. The CDR3 is 15 residues long. The CDR3 reads CASSPRDRVLTALHF. The DNA for the CDR3 is TGTGCCAGCAGCCCACGGGACAGGGTTCTTACGGCCCTCCACTTT.

The chain has TRBV7-6 and TRBJ2-7; D could derive from TRBD1 or TRBD2 (5 bases each). Trimming removed 3 bases at V and 0 bases at J, with 9 bases between. Germline CDR1 and CDR2: SGHVS and FNYEAQ. The CDR3 totals 14 residues. CDR3 nucleotide sequence: TGTGCCAGCAGCTTCGGGACGGACTCCTACGAGCAGTACTTC. Its translation is CASSFGTDSYEQYF.

Only a few counts were recorded for this clonotype. The rearrangement joins TRBV29-1 to TRBJ1-1; no definite D call. Germline CDR1 SQVTM, CDR2 ANQGSEA. The V and J ends lost 4 bases and 4 bases respectively, with 13 bases between them. The CDR3 contains 13 residues. The CDR3 loop reads CSVGVLGSTEAFF. The CDR3 DNA reads TGCAGCGTTGGGGTGTTGGGCAGCACTGAAGCTTTCTTT.

This clonotype was picked up many times. The gene calls are TRBV6-5 and TRBJ2-5, with 11 bases that match TRBD2. CDR3 length: 15 residues. In germline, CDR1 is MNHEY, CDR2 SVGAGI. The trim removed 7 bases at V and 0 bases at J, leaving 4 bases unmatched. In DNA form, the CDR3 reads TGTGCCAGCACCCCTAGCGGGGGGAACCAAGAGACCCAGTACTTC. It specifies CASTPSGGNQETQYF.

This clonotype has only a few counts. The V call is TRBV7-2, the J call TRBJ2-7; D possibly corresponds to TRBD1 (5 bases). The CDR3 consists of 15 residues. The V gene's germline CDR1 is SGHTA and CDR2 FQGNSA. Trimming cost V 1 base and J 0 bases, with 10 bases left between them. CDR3 bases: TGTGCCAGCAGCTTAGTAGCAGGGCGCTCCTACGAGCAGTACTTC. The encoded protein is CASSLVAGRSYEQYF.

This clonotype was seen many times. The chain combines TRBV5-1 with TRBJ2-5; D possibly corresponds to TRBD2 (5 bases). The CDR3 consists of 14 residues. Looked up from germline, CDR1 is SGHRS and CDR2 is YFSETQ. V was shortened by 2 bases and J by 5 bases, with 13 bases between the two germline ends. CDR3 bases: TGCGCCAGCAGCTTTGAGGGCTTGGGGGAGACCCAGTACTTC. This encodes CASSFEGLGETQYF.

The J gene is TRBJ2-3, the V gene TRBV7-3; 9 nucleotides align to TRBD2. The CDR3 extends over 15 amino acids. Germline V gene sequence: CDR1 SGHTA, CDR2 FQGTGA. V dropped 7 bases and J dropped 6; count of bases not matched to a gene: 11. The CDR3 is CASTLTSGGSDTQYF. In nucleotides, the CDR3 is TGTGCCAGCACCCTTACGAGCGGGGGGTCGGATACGCAGTATTTT.

In its sample, this clonotype was seen a few times. The chain combines TRBV6-6 with TRBJ1-1; D is undetermined. Trimming cost V 3 bases and J 3 bases, with 8 bases left between them. Germline CDR1 reads MNHNY; CDR2 reads SVGAGI (reference sequence). The CDR3 sequence is 13 residues long. CDR3 amino acids: CASSYEIYTEAFF. The DNA for the CDR3 is TGTGCCAGCAGTTATGAGATTTACACTGAAGCTTTCTTT.

The chain joins TRBV5-1 to TRBJ1-1; 8 nucleotides match TRBD1. The CDR3 consists of 13 residues. With V trimmed by 7 bases and J by 3 bases, 5 bases remained unmatched. CDR1 and CDR2 from the germline V gene are SGHRS and YFSETQ. The CDR3 here is CASQDREDTEAFF. Written as DNA, the CDR3 is TGCGCCAGCCAGGACAGGGAGGACACTGAAGCTTTCTTT.

The rearrangement uses TRBV5-1 and TRBJ2-4; TRBD1 or TRBD2 may be the D gene (5 bases each). This CDR3 comprises 15 residues. The germline CDR1 and CDR2 sequences are SGHRS and YFSETQ. Trimming took off 0 bases at V and 2 bases at J, with 9 bases between the two ends. CDR3 nucleotides: TGCGCCAGCAGCTTGGTGATGGGACCCAAAAACATTCAGTACTTC. It yields the protein CASSLVMGPKNIQYF.

This clonotype was found many times. The chain employs TRBV11-2 and TRBJ1-5; possible D gene TRBD1, 5 bases. CDR1 and CDR2 from the germline V gene are SGHAT and FQNNGV. The CDR3 has 15 amino acids. V shed 1 base and J shed 0 bases, with 7 bases lying between them. Here the CDR3 DNA reads TGTGCCAGCAGCTTAGGGGGGAGTAGCAATCAGCCCCAGCATTTT. Translated: CASSLGGSSNQPQHF.

The chain combines TRBV5-5 with TRBJ1-2, with 8 positions matching TRBD1. The V segment lost 3 bases and the J segment 4 bases; nucleotides outside the gene matches: 8. Per the germline V gene, CDR1 is SGHKS and CDR2 is YYEKEE (reference sequence). The CDR3 runs 15 residues. The CDR3 here is CASSWNRGRVYGYTF. CDR3 nucleotides: TGTGCCAGCAGCTGGAACAGGGGGAGGGTCTATGGCTACACCTTC.